This T cell receptor (beta chain) was captured in a study of tumor and adjacent non-tumor tissue in lung cancer. Study in general: The patients, approximately nine men and roughly 5 women, were about 31 to 76 with stage I to III disease.

No cell sorting was done before RNA was extracted from the tissue. About this clonotype: Antigen unknown. One end of the junction does not line up with germline, which may come from a read error.

This CDR3 region has 13 residues. Germline V lookup: CDR1 DFQATT, CDR2 SNEGSKA (reference sequence). A modified ARM-PCR protocol with three rounds of nested PCR amplified TCRbeta. TCRdb re-called the multiplex PCR reads with MiXCR, one entry per CDR3 protein. The sample shows over 100,000 distinct CDR3 sequences, approximately 71% of them seen only once. General study findings and limits: Shorter survival was associated with higher TCR diversity in tumors. In normal lung, the top 100 clones were significantly more dominant than in tumor. Significantly higher TCR diversity was found in tumor than normal lung.

The sequenced material came from lung tumor tissue. This sequence was found in a woman in her fifties or sixties with non-small cell lung cancer. The V call is TRBV20-1, the J call TRBJ2-2; D perhaps matches TRBD2 (7 bases). CDR3 loop: CSARGGPSGELFF. CDR3 DNA: TGCAGTGCTAGGGGGGGGCCGTCCGGCGAGCTGTTTTTT.